Listed here is a single TCR beta chain. The antigen is not known. This record comes from a study of T cell responses to AZD1222 COVID-19 vaccine. Study-wide results and limits: Females outnumbered males among donors, who were mostly white British; clonal diversity was possibly underestimated. Sampling captured repertoires only after the peak T cell response.

The protocol was immunoSEQ multiplex PCR, while the TCRdb copy is restricted to in-frame clones and leaves out a portion. The repertoire has around 100,000 clones, about nine tenths of them found once; the top ten carry around 19%. This TCR derives from an adult in good health. The sequenced sample was peripheral blood, obtained on day 0 of AZD1222 vaccination.

The CDR3 bases are TGTGCCAGCAGCTTTCGATCTGAAGCTTTCTTT. This sequence encodes CASSFRSEAFF. V gene TRBV7-9 combines with J gene TRBJ1-1; D unclear. The CDR3 contains 11 residues. The V end was cut by 3 bases, the J end by 6 bases, with 5 bases between. CDR1 SEHNR and CDR2 FQNEAQ come from the germline V gene (reference sequence).